The clone carrying this T cell receptor beta chain was recorded once. Measured with immunoSEQ multiplex PCR; TCRdb has only the in-frame clones, and not every one. The table includes 220,000 or so clones, roughly 88% detected once. The sample belongs to a study of cytomegalovirus exposure and HLA in healthy donors. Germline values: CDR1 SGHRS, CDR2 YFSETQ. The CDR3 loop spans 17 amino acids. Trimming removed 4 bases from V and 3 bases from J, with 23 bases in between. This receptor was obtained from a woman aged 25 to 39 in good health and CMV-seropositive. The chain employs TRBV5-1 and TRBJ2-7; a weak D match, TRBD2 (5 bases). The sequencing input was PBMCs. The CDR3 loop is CASSKPPTGNSIYEQYF. The CDR3 nucleotides are TGCGCCAGCAGCAAACCCCCGACGGGGAATAGTATCTACGAGCAGTACTTC. Variable domain in full (rest from reference TRBV5-1 and TRBJ2-7): KAGVTQTPRYLIKTRGQQVTLSCSPISGHRSVSWYQQTPGQGLQFLFEYFSETQRNKGNFPGRFSGRQFSNSRSEMNVSTLELGDSALYLCASSKPPTGNSIYEQYFGPGTRLTVT.